The rows below give T cell receptor beta chains drawn from one sample of a study of T cells in Graves' hyperthyroidism and ophthalmopathy. TCRdb itself ran the multiplex PCR reads through MiXCR, one entry per CDR3 protein. In the table there are a few hundred thousand distinct CDR3 sequences, roughly 20% of which are singletons. The sample was blood. The receptors come from a woman in her forties with Graves' ophthalmopathy. CDR3s include the opening cysteine and the closing phenylalanine or tryptophan. Fields, in order: V gene, clone size, J gene, CDR3 protein. Rows may omit the clone size; those that give it use once, few, many or a size class.

TRBV12-3/TRBV12-4	-	TRBJ2-7	CASRSGGRYEQYF
TRBV2	-	TRBJ2-2	CASSGGLRGGELFF
TRBV28	many	TRBJ1-2	CASSLERDTSHYGYTF
TRBV5-1	many	TRBJ2-7	CASRYERGSYEQYF
TRBV5-1	few	TRBJ2-5	CADRTSGKLVQETQYF
TRBV12-3/TRBV12-4	many	TRBJ2-7	CASSFAGADEQYF
TRBV12-3/TRBV12-4	many	TRBJ2-5	CASSLGIPQETQYF
TRBV28	-	TRBJ1-1	CASIAPGHVNTEAFF
TRBV28	many	TRBJ2-7	CASSLWGKPYEQYF
TRBV6-2/TRBV6-3	many	TRBJ2-7	CASSPGLAPKGGIYEQYF
TRBV12-3/TRBV12-4	many	TRBJ2-7	CASSEGAYEQYF
TRBV20-1	many	TRBJ2-7	CSARILAGGPGEQYF
TRBV6-5	many	TRBJ1-1	CASSYGPTGIEAFF
TRBV4-3	many	TRBJ2-7	CASSRRTGTGEQYF
TRBV5-1	many	TRBJ1-1	CASRRTPNTEAFF
TRBV3-1	-	TRBJ2-7	CASSEPGTGSYEQYF
TRBV7-8	many	TRBJ2-7	CASSLAGTGSYEQYF
TRBV5-1	many	TRBJ2-2	CASRRGFDRTGELFF
TRBV6-2/TRBV6-3	many	TRBJ1-2	CASSPWDSEYGYTF
TRBV28	many	TRBJ1-2	CASSPDPGQLLWDGYTF
TRBV6-2/TRBV6-3	many	TRBJ2-5	CASSPSRTSGRQETQYF
TRBV28	many	TRBJ2-7	CASSLRPKSYEQYF
TRBV12-3/TRBV12-4	many	TRBJ2-7	CASSLGWQGYEQYF
TRBV28	-	TRBJ2-2	CASSPWDREDGELFF
TRBV29-1	many	TRBJ2-7	CSVALMRADYEQYF
TRBV5-1	few	TRBJ1-1	CASSLESPQSTEAFF